This T cell receptor (beta chain) was identified in a study of T cell clonality in common variable immunodeficiency. Study-wide results and caveats: Fewer deletions and N-nucleotide insertions were reportedly seen in common variable immunodeficiency TCR beta sequences. T cell subpopulation sequencing would be needed to explain CVID clonality.

The assay was immunoSEQ multiplex PCR, and TCRdb's table has in-frame clones only and misses some. Observed in the sample are over 20,000 clones, none of them singletons. This clone occurred a few times. What it recognizes is unknown. The sequence was collected from a human donor with common variable immunodeficiency. Source material: peripheral blood mononuclear cells.

Here the CDR3 reads CAWSNEGQPQHF. Partial CDR3 DNA: TGTGCCTGGAGTAACGAAGGTCAGCCC. The chain carries TRBV30 and TRBJ1-5; D unresolved. The observed sequence ends 3 residues before the CDR3 terminus, with the missing tail filled in from the germline J gene. Between the trimmed V and J ends, which lost 2 bases and 6 bases, there was a span of 8 bases. There are 12 residues in the CDR3. Germline CDR1 reads GTSNPN; CDR2 reads SVGIG (reference sequence).